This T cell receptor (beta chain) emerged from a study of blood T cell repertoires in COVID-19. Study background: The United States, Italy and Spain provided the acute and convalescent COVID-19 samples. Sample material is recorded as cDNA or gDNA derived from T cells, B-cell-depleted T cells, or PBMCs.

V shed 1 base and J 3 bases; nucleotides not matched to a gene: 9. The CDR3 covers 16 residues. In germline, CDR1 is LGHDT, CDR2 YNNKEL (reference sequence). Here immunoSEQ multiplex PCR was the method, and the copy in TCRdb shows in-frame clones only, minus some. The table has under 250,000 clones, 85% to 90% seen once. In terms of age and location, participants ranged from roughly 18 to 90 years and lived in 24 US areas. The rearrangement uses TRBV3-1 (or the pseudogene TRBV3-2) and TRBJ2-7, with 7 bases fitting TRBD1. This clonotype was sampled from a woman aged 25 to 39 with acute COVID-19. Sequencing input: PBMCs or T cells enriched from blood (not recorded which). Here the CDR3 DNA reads TGTGCCAGCAGCCAAGGCCCCGGGACAGAAAACTACGAGCAGTACTTC. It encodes CASSQGPGTENYEQYF.